A single sample gave rise to the 10 T cell receptor beta chains below, sequenced in a study of human T cells and chemical hapten exposure. TCRdb itself ran the RACE reads through MiXCR, one entry per CDR3 protein. The table lists roughly 98,000 distinct CDR3 sequences, around 12% of them singletons. Time point indicated: patch test 1, 2 weeks after DPC sensitization. Treatment: therapeutic diphenylcyclopropenone sensitization with weekly scalp DPC. Sequenced here: whole blood, sampled in connection with sensitization to the hapten diphenylcyclopropenone (DPC). The receptors here all came from a middle-aged woman with alopecia areata. Some clones in this sample may be carry-over from other donors' samples.

This clonotype came up a few times. CDR3: CASRRAGELFF. The CDR3 DNA follows: TGTGCCAGCCGCCGGGCCGGGGAGCTGTTTTTT. The chain recombines TRBV6-2 or TRBV6-3 with TRBJ2-2, with no clear D. Germline V gene data show CDR1 as MNHEY and CDR2 as SVGEGT. The CDR3 runs to 11 residues. Trimming shortened V by 8 bases and J by 6 bases, and 7 bases separated the two germline ends.

This clonotype was seen more than once but under ten times. J is TRBJ2-2 and V is TRBV2; TRBD1 matches 8 bases. In germline, CDR1 is SNHLY, CDR2 FYNNEI. With V trimmed by 8 bases and J by 7 bases, 15 bases remained unmatched. This CDR3 has 16 residues. The CDR3 protein is CASSILAGGVGGELFF. The CDR3 DNA reads TGTGCCAGCTCTATTTTGGCAGGGGGCGTTGGCGGGGAGCTGTTTTTT.

This chain connects TRBV12-3 or TRBV12-4 to TRBJ1-3; D ambiguous. V was clipped by 3 bases and J by 0 bases, with 6 bases between them. The CDR3 runs 14 residues. CDR3 protein: CASSLAHSGNTIYF. CDR3 sequence (DNA): TGTGCCAGCAGTTTGGCCCACTCTGGAAACACCATATATTTT.

Comments on this clonotype: One end of the junction varies from germline; a read error may be responsible. The chain recombines TRBV11-3 with TRBJ2-1; D call uncertain. Germline V gives CDR1 SGHNT, CDR2 YENEEA. There are 15 residues in the CDR3. For the CDR3, the DNA is TGTGCCAGCAGCCTAGACTGGAGCTCCTACAATGAGCAGTTCTTC. Encoded protein: CASSLDWSSYNEQFF.

This clonotype was counted at least ten times. The J gene is TRBJ2-2, the V gene TRBV7-2; D ambiguous. The CDR3 loop spans 12 amino acids. Germline CDR1 and CDR2: SGHTA and FQGNSA. The ends were cut back, 2 bases at V and 6 bases at J, with 4 bases in the middle. The CDR3 sequence: CASSLPAGELFF. The CDR3 DNA sequence: TGTGCCAGCAGCTTACCGGCCGGGGAGCTGTTTTTT.

This clonotype was picked up many times. V gene TRBV27 combines with J gene TRBJ2-1, with 12 nucleotides matching TRBD2. The J segment lost 4 bases and the V segment lost 4 bases, leaving 5 bases of the junction unmatched. From germline, CDR1 is MNHEY and CDR2 SMNVEV (reference sequence). The length of the CDR3 is 16 residues. CDR3 nucleotide sequence: TGTGCCAGCAGTTCGTATCTAGCGGGAGGGTACAATGAGCAGTTCTTC. Amino acids: CASSSYLAGGYNEQFF.

Details on this clonotype: The CDR3 does not close with the conserved phenylalanine or tryptophan, likely indicating a read error. The rearrangement uses TRBV7-9 and TRBJ2-7; D possibly uses TRBD1 or TRBD2 (8 bases each). V lost 5 bases to trimming and J lost 3 bases, with 20 bases between them. Germline CDR1 and CDR2: SEHNR and FQNEAQ (reference sequence). The CDR3 runs to 16 residues. CDR3 in DNA: TGTGCCAGCAGCCCCGGACAGGGCGGGAGGTACTACGAGCAGTACCTC. It specifies CASSPGQGGRYYEQYL.

In its sample, this clonotype was seen a few times. This rearrangement joins TRBV7-8 to TRBJ2-1; 11 nucleotides align to TRBD2. The CDR3 is made up of 19 amino acids. From germline, CDR1 is SGHVS and CDR2 FQNEAQ. V trimming: 6 bases; J trimming: 0 bases; junction bases outside the gene matches: 13. This chain's CDR3 is CASRATSGTYLSSYNEQFF. CDR3 in DNA: TGTGCCAGCAGAGCGACTAGCGGGACCTACCTCAGCTCCTACAATGAGCAGTTCTTC.

This clonotype appeared a few times. V and J are TRBV6-2 or TRBV6-3 and TRBJ2-7; no firm D call. The germline V and J ends were trimmed by 6 bases and 5 bases, with 11 bases remaining between them. The CDR3 extends over 12 amino acids. Germline lookup yields CDR1 MNHEY and CDR2 SVGEGT. CDR3 sequence: CASSSLADEQYF. CDR3 bases: TGTGCCAGCAGCTCCCTCGCGGACGAGCAGTACTTC.

The chain carries TRBV29-1 and TRBJ2-7; a possible D gene is TRBD1 (6 bases). This CDR3 contains 16 residues. CDR1 and CDR2 from the germline V gene are SQVTM and ANQGSEA. Trimming took 6 bases from V and 2 from J, leaving 23 bases between them. CDR3 region: CSVSPQGVGSTYEQYF. As DNA, the CDR3 is TGCAGCGTCTCCCCACAGGGTGTGGGGAGTACCTACGAGCAGTACTTC.